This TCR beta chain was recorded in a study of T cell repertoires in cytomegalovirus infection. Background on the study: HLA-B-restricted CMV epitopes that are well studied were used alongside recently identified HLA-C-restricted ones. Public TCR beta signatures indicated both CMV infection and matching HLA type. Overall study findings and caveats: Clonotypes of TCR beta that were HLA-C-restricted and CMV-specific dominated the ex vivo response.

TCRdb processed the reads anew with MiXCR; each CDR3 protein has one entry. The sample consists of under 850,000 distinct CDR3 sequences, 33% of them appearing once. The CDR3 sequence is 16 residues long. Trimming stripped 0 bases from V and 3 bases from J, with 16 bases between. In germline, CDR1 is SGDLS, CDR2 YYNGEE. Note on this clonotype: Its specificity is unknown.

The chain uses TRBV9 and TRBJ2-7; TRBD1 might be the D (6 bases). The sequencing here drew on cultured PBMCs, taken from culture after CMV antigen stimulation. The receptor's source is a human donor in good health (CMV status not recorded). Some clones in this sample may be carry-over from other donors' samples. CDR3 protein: CASSVGGQPEFYEQYF. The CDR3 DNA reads TGTGCCAGCAGCGTAGGGGGGCAGCCTGAATTCTACGAGCAGTACTTC.